This T cell receptor (beta chain) derives from a study of CD8+ T cells in alopecia areata. Notes on the study in general: Association of baseline CD8+ expansion with response is uncertain owing to one nonresponder. Scalp clonality and expanded CD8+ clones among the top 100 showed significant decreases with tofacitinib.

Documented treatment: oral pan-JAK inhibitor, 5-10 mg twice daily. Concerning this clone: The antigen remains unidentified.

cDNA serving as the sequencing template came from extracted, reverse transcribed RNA. The repertoire was sequenced with immunoSEQ multiplex PCR; TCRdb's copy has only in-frame clones and lacks some. The sample includes about 190,000 clones, 60% of them seen just once. CDR3 length: 16 amino acids. Germline assignment: CDR1 MGHDK and CDR2 SYGVNS. After removal of 7 bases from V and 4 bases from J, the junction contained 13 bases not matched to a gene. The clonotype comes from a human donor with alopecia areata. The V call is TRBV25-1, the J call TRBJ2-7; 10 positions agree with TRBD1. The sequencing here drew on CD4+ T cells sorted from blood, taken at week 4, from a patient treated with tofacitinib. The CDR3 DNA reads as TGTGCCAGCACCCAAGGACCGGGACAGGGGACATACGAGCAGTACTTC. As protein: CASTQGPGQGTYEQYF.